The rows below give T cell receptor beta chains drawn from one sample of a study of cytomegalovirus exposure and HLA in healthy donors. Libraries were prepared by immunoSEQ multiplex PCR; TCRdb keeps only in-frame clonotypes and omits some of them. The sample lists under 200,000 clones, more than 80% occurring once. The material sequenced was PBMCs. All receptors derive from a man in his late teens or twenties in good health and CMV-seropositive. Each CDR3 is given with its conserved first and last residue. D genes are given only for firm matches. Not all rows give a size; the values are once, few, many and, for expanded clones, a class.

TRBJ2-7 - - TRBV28 TGTGCCAGCAGTTTCTCGACACCCGCCTACGAGCAGTACTTC CASSFSTPAYEQYF
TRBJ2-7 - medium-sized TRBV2 TGTGCCAGCAGTTCCGCCTACGAGCAGTACTTC CASSSAYEQYF
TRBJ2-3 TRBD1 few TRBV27 TGTGCCAGCAGCAGGGGGTTGGGTTATACGCAGTATTTT CASSRGLGYTQYF
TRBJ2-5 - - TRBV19 TGTGCCAGTAGTATAGGAACGGGAACCCTTCCAGAGACCCAGTACTTC CASSIGTGTLPETQYF
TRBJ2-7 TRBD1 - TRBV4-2 TGTGCCAGCAGCCAAGATCGGGACAGCTCCTACGAGCAGTACTTC CASSQDRDSSYEQYF
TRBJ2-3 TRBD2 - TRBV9 TGTGCCAGCAGCGTCAGGACTAGCGGGATGACAGATACGCAGTATTTT CASSVRTSGMTDTQYF
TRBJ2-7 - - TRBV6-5 TGTGCCAGCAGTCGGGACTCCGGAGGGTACGAGCAGTACTTC CASSRDSGGYEQYF
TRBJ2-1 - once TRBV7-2 TGTGCCAGCAGCTCAGGGGGGACCAATGAGCAGTTCTTC CASSSGGTNEQFF
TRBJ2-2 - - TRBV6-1 TGTGCCAGCACTAAAGGGGGGGGGAACACCGGGGAGCTGTTTTTT CASTKGGGNTGELFF
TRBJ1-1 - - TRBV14 TGTGCCAGCGCCAGGACAGTTGATCACGAAGCTTTCTTT CASARTVDHEAFF
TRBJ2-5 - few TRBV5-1 TGCGCCAGCAGCTTTCGCGGGGACCAAGAGACCCAGTACTTC CASSFRGDQETQYF
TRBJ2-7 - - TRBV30 TGTGCCTGGAGCCCTAGATTTGGGGAGCAGTACTTC CAWSPRFGEQYF
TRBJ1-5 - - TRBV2 TGTGCCAGCAGTGCGATAGGGAGAACGAGCAATCAGCCCCAGCATTTT CASSAIGRTSNQPQHF
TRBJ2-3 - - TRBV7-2 TGTGCCAGCAGCTTCGGCGGGTCTAGCACAGATACGCAGTATTTT CASSFGGSSTDTQYF
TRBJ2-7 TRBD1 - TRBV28 TGTGCCAGCAGTTTTTTACAGGGGAGCTACGAGCAGTACTTC CASSFLQGSYEQYF
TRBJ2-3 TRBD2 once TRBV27 TGTGCCAGCAGCGGGACTAGCGATACGCAGTATTTT CASSGTSDTQYF
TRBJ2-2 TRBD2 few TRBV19 TGTGCCAGCCGGGCGGACGGGAGGGCCGACACCGGGGAGCTGTTTTTT CASRADGRADTGELFF
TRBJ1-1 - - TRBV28 TGTGCCAGCAGTCCCGCGGGGGCCGGAGACACTGAAGCTTTCTTT CASSPAGAGDTEAFF
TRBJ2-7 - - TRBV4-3 TGCGCCAGCAGCTCGGACAGAGAGTCCTACGAGCAGTACTTC CASSSDRESYEQYF
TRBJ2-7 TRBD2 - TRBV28 TGTGCCAGCAACACCCTAGCGGGGCCCTACGAGCAGTACTTC CASNTLAGPYEQYF
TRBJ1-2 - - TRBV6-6 TGTGCCAGCAGTCCCCCCGGGACAAGAGCCACTTACACCTTC CASSPPGTRATYTF
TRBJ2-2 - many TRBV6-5 TGTGCCAGCTCGAGGGTAGGAGGTACCGGGGAGCTGTTTTTT CASSRVGGTGELFF
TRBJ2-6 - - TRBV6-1 TGTGCCAGCAGTGCCAACACCGGGGTGGGGGCCAACGTCCTGACTTTC CASSANTGVGANVLTF
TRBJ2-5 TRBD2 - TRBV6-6 TGTGCCAGCAGTTATCTTAACGGGAGGCGGCAGTACTTC CASSYLNGRRQYF
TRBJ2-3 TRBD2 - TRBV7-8 TGTGCCAGCAGCTTAGCGCTCCTAGCGGGAGTCGGGGATACGCAGTATTTT CASSLALLAGVGDTQYF
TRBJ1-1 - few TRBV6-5 TGTGCCAGCAGCCAGGGACTCACGAACACTGAAGCTTTCTTT CASSQGLTNTEAFF
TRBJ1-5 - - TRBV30 TGTGCCTGGGGGGGCCGCTCTGGGCCCCAGCATTTT CAWGGRSGPQHF
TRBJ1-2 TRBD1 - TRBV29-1 TGCAGCGGTGGGACAGGGGCAGGCTACACCTTC CSGGTGAGYTF
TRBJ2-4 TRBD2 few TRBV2 TGTGCCAGCAGACTAGCGGGAGACATTCAGTACTTC CASRLAGDIQYF
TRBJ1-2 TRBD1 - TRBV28 TGTGCCAGCAGCTTCAGGGGGATTTCCTATGGCTACACCTTC CASSFRGISYGYTF
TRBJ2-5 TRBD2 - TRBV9 TGTGCCAGCAGCGTAGGAGGGACTAGCGGGGGTATCGGGTGGGAGACCCAGTACTTC CASSVGGTSGGIGWETQYF
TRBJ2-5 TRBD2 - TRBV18 TGTGCCAGCTCAGCAGCCGGGACTAGCGCTGAGACCCAGTACTTC CASSAAGTSAETQYF
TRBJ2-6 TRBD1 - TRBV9 TGTGCCAGCAGCCTCTTCCACAGGGGGCTCAGTGGGGCCAACGTCCTGACTTTC CASSLFHRGLSGANVLTF
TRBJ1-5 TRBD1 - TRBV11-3 TGTGCCAGCAACCCGCTCCGACAGGGGGCGCTTAGTCATGGCAATCAGCCCCAGCATTTT CASNPLRQGALSHGNQPQHF
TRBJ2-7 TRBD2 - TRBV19 TGTGCCAGTAGTCTTCGACTAGCGCCCCCCGAGCAGTACTTC CASSLRLAPPEQYF
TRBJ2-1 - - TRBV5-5 TGTGCCAGCCGGCACCCTCAGGCGAATGAGCAGTTCTTC CASRHPQANEQFF
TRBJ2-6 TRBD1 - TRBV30 TGTGCCTGCCCCGGACAGGGATTCTCTGGGGCCAACGTCCTGACTTTC CACPGQGFSGANVLTF
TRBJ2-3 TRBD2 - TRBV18 TGTGCCAGCTCGCCGGGACTAGCGGCATCGGATACGCAGTATTTT CASSPGLAASDTQYF
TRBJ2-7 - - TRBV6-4 TGTGCCAGCAGTGACCCGGGGTGCGAGCAGTACTTC CASSDPGCEQYF
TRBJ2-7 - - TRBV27 TGTGCCAGCAGTTTCGGCCGTCTAGGCGAGCAGTACTTC CASSFGRLGEQYF
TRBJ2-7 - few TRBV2 TGTGCCAGCACCCCTCGGAAGGCTCAACCAGGGGAGCAGTACTTC CASTPRKAQPGEQYF
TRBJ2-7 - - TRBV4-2 TGTGCCAGCAGCCAAGATGCGGGTAGCTCCTACGAGCAGTACTTC CASSQDAGSSYEQYF
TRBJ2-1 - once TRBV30 TGTGCCTGGAGTGTAGCCCTACTAGGTGAGCAGTTCTTC CAWSVALLGEQFF
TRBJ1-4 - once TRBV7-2 TGTGCCAGCAGCTCCCCCCGGACAGCAACTAATGAAAAACTGTTTTTT CASSSPRTATNEKLFF
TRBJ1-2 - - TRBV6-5 TGTGCCAGCAGTTACTCACCGGGGGGGCCAGCGGATGGCTACACCTTC CASSYSPGGPADGYTF
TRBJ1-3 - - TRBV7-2 TGTGCCAGCACCCACCGGAGGGGAAACACCATATATTTT CASTHRRGNTIYF
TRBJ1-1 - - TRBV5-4 TGTGCCAGCAGCCTCACAGGGCTTTCTGAAGCTTTCTTT CASSLTGLSEAFF
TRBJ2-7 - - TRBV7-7 TGTGCCAGCAGCTTACAGGAGGGGCTATCCGAGCAGTACTTC CASSLQEGLSEQYF
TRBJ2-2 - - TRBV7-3 TGTGCCAGCAGCTTAAGGGCCCGCTCGGACACCGGGGAGCTGTTTTTT CASSLRARSDTGELFF
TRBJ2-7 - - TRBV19 TGTGCCAGTAGTATCGGTCACGGGATCAGCTACGAGCAGTACTTC CASSIGHGISYEQYF
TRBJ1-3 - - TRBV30 TGTGCCTGGAAGGGGTTAGGAAACACCATATATTTT CAWKGLGNTIYF
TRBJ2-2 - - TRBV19 TGTGCCAGTAGTCCAACTAGTTACACCGGGGAGCTGTTTTTT CASSPTSYTGELFF
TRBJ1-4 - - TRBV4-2 TGTGCCAGCAGCCGGAGCGCTTGGCGGAACAATGAAAAACTGTTTTTT CASSRSAWRNNEKLFF
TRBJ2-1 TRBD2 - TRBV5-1 TGCGCCAGCAGCGGAATAGGACTAGCGGGAGGGTTCGGCAATGAGCAGTTCTTC CASSGIGLAGGFGNEQFF